The entry below describes one TCR beta chain. This clonotype was detected many times. The clone's antigen remains unknown. Within one base of it there is no much larger clone, and no base qualities were kept. The sample comes from a study of T cells after yellow fever vaccination (dated by TCRdb to about 2019). For context, the study as a whole: The SMART-Seq v4 Ultra Low Input RNA kit was used to prepare libraries from fractions with low cell numbers. Bulk PBMC replicates and cell subsets were isolated from blood drawn at multiple timepoints before and after both primary and secondary immunization. Bulk TCR alpha and beta repertoires were sequenced longitudinally to track T-cell clones before and after primary and booster YFV17D yellow fever vaccination. Two healthy male donors, one aged 18 to 30 and one aged 30 to 40 years, were included in the cohort. Paper-wide results and their limitations: After the booster, most of the clones that had expanded following primary vaccination were detected again (almost 98% of CD4 and around 90% of CD8), which suggests that memory was broadly maintained. Only two donors were included in the study, so the extent to which the findings can be generalized is limited. FACS-sorted repertoires could contain abundant contaminating clonotypes from the bulk population, so computational filtering was required. Compared with the primary T-cell response, the secondary T-cell response was weaker but faster, peaking on day 5 rather than day 15. A small fraction of clonotypes appeared in both the CD4 and CD8 compartments, likely as a result of convergent recombination.

According to the study, the label for this sample's treatment or condition signals: live attenuated yellow fever vaccine strain. PBMCs were isolated from peripheral blood using a standard Ficoll-Paque protocol. CD4 and CD8 T-cell fractions were isolated with Dynabeads CD4 and CD8 positive selection kits. TriZol was used to extract RNA from bulk PBMCs, CD4 and CD8 fractions, and dextramer-positive and dextramer-negative fractions. TCR cDNA was synthesized by 5'RACE template switching, through which a universal primer site and unique molecular identifiers were introduced. Priming for cDNA synthesis came from both the TCR alpha and TCR beta constant segments. Libraries were amplified in two PCR steps, with sample barcodes and sequencing adapters added in the second step. Libraries were sequenced on Illumina HiSeq 2500 (2x100 bp) or NovaSeq (2x150 bp). Per the authors' processing: MIGEC was used to demultiplex reads and collapse the reads into UMI consensus sequences, and MiXCR was used for V(D)J alignment. Using edgeR on replicate PBMC samples, clonotypes were called vaccine-responding if FDR was below 0.01 and the log2 fold change was above 5 up to day 15. Bulk clonotypes were assigned CD4 or CD8 identity according to which sequenced CD4 or CD8 repertoire held them at higher abundance. TCRdb redid the processing of the public reads, applying fastp at Q25 and MiXCR, and retained in-frame beta chains. Rows are unified per CDR3 protein, each entry keeping the most common DNA and genes. V and J calls and clone size were set by TCRdb, not the authors. Recorded for this sample are roughly 60,000 distinct CDR3 sequences; approximately 7.7% of them occurred a single time. The biggest ten clones account for roughly 40% of the sample.

This specimen was CD8+ T cells sorted from PBMCs, taken on the day of the first yellow fever vaccination. This clonotype was sampled from a man between 18 and 35 years old who received the YFV17D yellow fever vaccine.

The nucleotides are TGTGCCAGCAGTGAACGCCAGAAGAACACCATATATTTT. This gives the protein CASSERQKNTIYF. The V and J segments used are TRBV2 and TRBJ1-3, with the D gene not clear enough to name. Trimming at the junction amounts to 2 bases on V and 7 bases on J, and the germline ends lie 9 bases apart. According to the germline V gene, CDR1 reads SNHLY and CDR2 reads FYNNEI. From the cysteine up to the phenylalanine, the CDR3 has a length of 13 residues. The sequence is cut down to CDR3 DNA, 39 bases in frame from base 1. With all but the CDR3 taken from the reference TRBV2 and TRBJ1-3 genes, the full variable domain is: EPEVTQTPSHQVTQMGQEVILRCVPISNHLYFYWYRQILGQKVEFLVSFYNNEISEKSEIFDDQFSVERPDGSNFTLKIRSTKLEDSAMYFCASSERQKNTIYFGEGSWLTVV.